Reported below is one T cell receptor beta chain. What it recognizes is unknown. This entry comes from a study of T cell responses to AZD1222 COVID-19 vaccine. Study-wide results and caveats: There were mostly white British donors and more females than males, and clonal diversity was possibly underestimated.

Only in-frame clones appear in the TCRdb table, and some are missing; sequencing was by immunoSEQ multiplex PCR. This table holds over 70,000 clones, roughly 89% found once. Samples with a second dose at about 4 or about 12 weeks were pooled together. V dropped 6 bases and J dropped 2; count of bases not matched to a gene: 5. The CDR3 consists of 14 residues. Germline V gene lookup returns CDR1 SQVTM and CDR2 ANQGSEA. Sequenced material: peripheral blood, taken 28 days after the second AZD1222 dose. This sequence originates from an adult who received the AZD1222 COVID-19 vaccine. The genes are TRBV29-1 and TRBJ2-5; TRBD1 matches at 11 bases. CDR3 in DNA: TGCAGCGTAGGGGACAGGGGGGGACAAGAGACCCAGTACTTC. The encoded protein is CSVGDRGGQETQYF.